These 25 T cell receptor beta chains share one sample of origin, sequenced in a study of glioma-infiltrating T cells. The iRepertoire nested amplicon-rescue multiplex PCR amplified TCR alpha and beta CDR3s from RNA. One entry per CDR3 protein, called by TCRdb with MiXCR from the multiplex PCR reads. The table includes roughly 20,000 distinct CDR3 sequences, about 26% detected once. Sequenced sample: glioma tissue, nonneoplastic brain tissue, or PBMCs (not recorded which). Receptors originate from a human donor with low-grade glioma or glioblastoma, undergoing nonglioma brain surgery, or in good health (not recorded which).

The chain joins TRBV27 to TRBJ1-2, with 7 bases that match TRBD1. This CDR3 spans 13 amino acids. V shed 2 bases and J 6 bases; nucleotides not matched to a gene: 3. Germline V lookup: CDR1 MNHEY, CDR2 SMNVEV (reference sequence). The CDR3 nucleotides are TGTGCCAGCAGTTTAGCAAGGGGGCATGGCTACACCTTC. As protein: CASSLARGHGYTF.

This clonotype is judged medium-sized. The rearrangement links TRBV6-1 to TRBJ1-1; D is perhaps TRBD1 (5 bases). The germline CDR1 and CDR2 sequences are MNHNS and SASEGT. CDR3 size: 16 residues. Trimming removed 7 bases from V and 2 bases from J, with 20 bases in between. Here the CDR3 reads CASTFSGTEPNTEAFF. CDR3 nucleotide sequence: TGTGCCAGCACCTTCTCCGGGACGGAACCTAACACTGAAGCTTTCTTT.

The gene calls are TRBV5-1 and TRBJ1-3, with 7 bases matching TRBD1. The CDR3 is 14 amino acids. V gave up 6 bases and J gave up 4 bases; unmatched junction bases: 7. Germline assignment: CDR1 SGHRS and CDR2 YFSETQ. The CDR3 protein is CASNPGTAGNTIYF. DNA for the CDR3: TGCGCCAGCAACCCCGGGACAGCAGGAAACACCATATATTTT. Full variable domain (outside the CDR3, taken from reference TRBV5-1 and TRBJ1-3): KAGVTQTPRYLIKTRGQQVTLSCSPISGHRSVSWYQQTPGQGLQFLFEYFSETQRNKGNFPGRFSGRQFSNSRSEMNVSTLELGDSALYLCASNPGTAGNTIYFGEGSWLTVV.

Judged by abundance, this clonotype is medium-sized. CDR3 loop: CSAILGTYSTDTQYF. The CDR3 DNA reads TGCAGTGCTATCCTCGGGACATACAGCACAGATACGCAGTATTTT. The chain links TRBV20-1 to TRBJ2-3, with D perhaps matching TRBD1 (6 bases). The germline gives CDR1 DFQATT, CDR2 SNEGSKA (reference sequence). Trimming took 4 bases from V and 0 from J, leaving 14 bases between them. The length of the CDR3 is 15 residues.

In its sample, this clonotype was seen many times. The V and J genes are TRBV27 and TRBJ2-1; D gene uncertain. This CDR3 comprises 14 residues. Germline values: CDR1 MNHEY, CDR2 SMNVEV (reference sequence). V gave up 8 bases and J gave up 5 bases, with 16 bases separating them. The CDR3 sequence: CASATSAPNNEQFF. CDR3 nucleotides: TGTGCCAGCGCCACCTCGGCCCCGAACAATGAGCAGTTCTTC.

This clonotype was recorded many times. The chain uses TRBV6-1 and TRBJ2-5; TRBD1 aligns across 7 bases. CDR1 and CDR2 from the germline V gene are MNHNS and SASEGT. With V trimmed by 5 bases and J by 2 bases, 11 bases remained unmatched. The CDR3 sequence is 16 residues long. The CDR3 nucleotides are TGTGCCAGCAGTTCCTCCGGACAGGCAGCTCAAGAGACCCAGTACTTC. Translation: CASSSSGQAAQETQYF.

In this sample, this clonotype turned up a few times. The chain combines TRBV3-1 with TRBJ2-3; the match to TRBD2 covers 7 bases. The CDR3 contains 17 residues. Looked up from germline, CDR1 is LGHDT and CDR2 is YNNKEL (reference sequence). J was trimmed by 0 bases and V by 1 base; bases with no gene match: 7. Here the CDR3 reads CASSQAPGGTSTDTQYF. The CDR3, as DNA: TGTGCCAGCAGCCAAGCCCCCGGGGGGACCAGCACAGATACGCAGTATTTT.

This clonotype was found many times. The gene calls are TRBV29-1 and TRBJ1-2; D call uncertain. This CDR3 has 13 amino acids. Deletions cut 4 bases from V and 3 bases from J, with 12 bases between. The V gene's germline CDR1 is SQVTM and CDR2 ANQGSEA. CDR3 loop: CSVVVGKDYGYTF. In nucleotides, the CDR3 is TGCAGCGTTGTCGTCGGTAAGGACTATGGCTACACCTTC.

The CDR3 sequence is CASSLYKTDTQYF. For the CDR3, the DNA is TGTGCCAGCAGTTTGTACAAAACAGATACGCAGTATTTT. The J gene is TRBJ2-3, the V gene TRBV12-3 or TRBV12-4; D not resolved. This CDR3 spans 13 amino acids. V gave up 3 bases and J gave up 3 bases, with 7 bases separating them.

The V and J genes are TRBV12-3 or TRBV12-4 and TRBJ1-3, with 10 nucleotides matching TRBD1. This CDR3 region has 16 residues. The junction had 16 bases not matched to a gene; V was cut back by 4 bases and J by 13 bases. CDR3 region: CASSSGTGASGNIIYF. The CDR3 nucleotides read TGTGCCAGCAGTTCCGGGACAGGGGCCTCTGGAAACATTATATATTTT.

This clonotype was recorded at least ten times. The chain carries TRBV6-2 or TRBV6-3 and TRBJ2-7; the D gene is possibly TRBD1 (5 bases). Trimming took off 2 bases at V and 6 bases at J, with 8 bases between the two ends. The CDR3 loop spans 12 amino acids. CDR1 is MNHEY, CDR2 SVGEGT, per germline. The chain's CDR3 is CASSYGRAEQYF. The CDR3 bases are TGTGCCAGCAGTTACGGCAGGGCCGAGCAGTACTTC.

Many counts were recorded for this clonotype. This chain joins TRBV7-2 and TRBJ2-3; tentatively, D is TRBD2 (7 bases). Germline V lookup: CDR1 SGHTA, CDR2 FQGNSA. The V gene lost 6 bases and the J gene lost 5 bases, with 18 bases spanning the gap. The CDR3 has 15 residues. CDR3 loop: CASRNKGGGGDTQYF. The CDR3 DNA sequence: TGTGCCAGCAGGAATAAAGGCGGGGGCGGAGATACGCAGTATTTT.

Details on this clonotype: This clone may be a read error of a much larger clone one base away. The chain links TRBV7-3 to TRBJ2-1; the D is unclear. Germline V lookup: CDR1 SGHTA, CDR2 FQGTGA. The ends were cut back, 5 bases at V and 5 bases at J, with 13 bases in the middle. CDR3 length: 14 amino acids. For the CDR3, the DNA is TGTGCCAGCAGCCCCTCGTGGAGCCACAATGAGCAGTTCTTC. Its protein product is CASSPSWSHNEQFF.

This rearrangement joins TRBV20-1 to TRBJ1-1; TRBD1 aligns across 9 bases. The junction had 10 bases not matched to a gene; V was cut back by 7 bases and J by 4 bases. The CDR3 contains 14 residues. Per the germline V gene, CDR1 is DFQATT and CDR2 is SNEGSKA (reference sequence). CDR3 in DNA: TGCAGTGACGGGACAGGGTTCGGGAGCACTGAAGCTTTCTTT. Encoded protein: CSDGTGFGSTEAFF.

This clonotype was observed many times. This chain connects TRBV6-4 to TRBJ1-3, with unresolved D. The germline gives CDR1 MRHNA, CDR2 SNTAGT. The length of the CDR3 is 12 residues. With 7 bases removed from V and 1 base from J, the gap between germline ends came to 5 bases. This chain's CDR3 is CASTTSGNTIYF. As DNA, the CDR3 is TGTGCCAGCACCACTTCTGGAAACACCATATATTTT.

This sequence joins TRBV19 and TRBJ1-5, with D possibly being TRBD1 (5 bases). Germline V gene sequence: CDR1 LNHDA, CDR2 SQIVND (reference sequence). CDR3 size: 14 residues. The V and J ends lost 2 bases and 5 bases respectively, with 10 bases between them. The CDR3 here is CASSIIRADQPQHF. The CDR3 coding sequence is TGTGCCAGTAGTATAATCAGGGCAGATCAGCCCCAGCATTTT.

A remark on this clonotype: A read error may explain this, as a much larger clone is one base away. The chain is built from TRBV4-1 and TRBJ2-1; possible D gene TRBD1, 6 bases. Germline-derived CDR1 and CDR2 are MGHRA and YSYEKL. This CDR3 has 15 residues. Here the CDR3 reads CASSPYRAGYNEQSF. CDR3 DNA sequence: TGCGCCAGCAGCCCCTACAGGGCGGGTTACAATGAGCAGTCCTTC.

This clonotype was counted a few times. The chain is built from TRBV5-1 and TRBJ2-3; D is perhaps TRBD1 (6 bases). From germline, CDR1 is SGHRS and CDR2 YFSETQ. This CDR3 spans 14 amino acids. V gave up 3 bases and J gave up 2 bases, with 10 bases separating them. This CDR3 is CASSSGQSTDTQYF. The CDR3 DNA follows: TGCGCCAGCAGCTCCGGACAGTCCACAGATACGCAGTATTTT.

This clonotype was seen many times. J is TRBJ2-7 and V is TRBV6-1; 8 bases fit TRBD1. In germline, CDR1 is MNHNS, CDR2 SASEGT. The trim removed 6 bases at V and 5 bases at J, leaving 6 bases unmatched. This CDR3 has 13 amino acids. The CDR3: CASSMTGANEQYF. The CDR3, as DNA: TGTGCCAGCAGCATGACAGGGGCCAACGAGCAGTACTTC.

The rearrangement joins TRBV29-1 to TRBJ1-1, with D tentatively TRBD1 (6 bases). Trimming took 7 bases from V and 4 from J, leaving 19 bases between them. The CDR3 is 14 residues long. The germline V gene encodes CDR1 SQVTM and CDR2 ANQGSEA. CDR3 sequence reads: CSALQGGHGTEAFF. The CDR3 nucleotides read TGCAGCGCCTTACAGGGAGGTCATGGCACTGAAGCTTTCTTT.

This clonotype was detected only a few times. The chain recombines TRBV4-1 with TRBJ2-7, with D unclear. V shed 0 bases and J shed 1 base, with 7 bases lying between them. There are 14 residues in the CDR3. From germline, CDR1 is MGHRA and CDR2 YSYEKL. The CDR3 DNA reads as TGCGCCAGCAGCCAAGATCCCAGGTCCTACGAGCAGTACTTC. Its translation is CASSQDPRSYEQYF.

At least ten counts were recorded for this clonotype. The chain employs TRBV7-9 and TRBJ2-3; D unclear. The germline V and J ends were trimmed by 7 bases and 2 bases, with 10 bases remaining between them. The CDR3 totals 13 residues. Per the germline V gene, CDR1 is SEHNR and CDR2 is FQNEAQ (reference sequence). The CDR3 loop reads CASTPPSTDTQYF. CDR3 in DNA: TGTGCCAGCACCCCTCCTTCCACAGATACGCAGTATTTT.

By share, this clonotype ranks as medium-sized. The rearrangement links TRBV27 to TRBJ2-7; 8 nucleotides match TRBD2. CDR3 size: 14 residues. CDR1 and CDR2 from the germline V gene are MNHEY and SMNVEV (reference sequence). Unmatched junction bases numbered 6, after V lost 5 bases and J lost 3 bases. DNA of the CDR3: TGTGCCAGCAGTCCCGGGACTAGTTTCTACGAGCAGTACTTC. Protein sequence: CASSPGTSFYEQYF.

This chain joins TRBV29-1 and TRBJ1-2, with a tentative D call TRBD1 (6 bases). From germline, CDR1 is SQVTM and CDR2 ANQGSEA. This CDR3 has 14 residues. The V gene lost 5 bases and the J gene lost 3 bases, with 16 bases spanning the gap. CDR3 DNA: TGCAGCGTTATGACAGGTTTGGGTCACTATGGCTACACCTTC. Translating it yields CSVMTGLGHYGYTF.

This clonotype was recorded at least ten times. The genes are TRBV6-1 and TRBJ2-5, with D perhaps TRBD2 (6 bases). This CDR3 spans 15 amino acids. The V gene's germline CDR1 is MNHNS and CDR2 SASEGT. Trimming stripped 6 bases from V and 2 bases from J, with 16 bases between. The CDR3 region is CASSPKRLGQETQYF. In DNA, the CDR3 is TGTGCCAGCAGCCCCAAAAGACTAGGGCAAGAGACCCAGTACTTC.